This T cell receptor beta chain originates from a study of shared clonotypes between healthy human individuals. The germline V and J ends were trimmed by 0 bases and 8 bases, with 8 bases remaining between them. This CDR3 region has 11 residues. The V gene's germline CDR1 is DFQATT and CDR2 SNEGSKA (reference sequence). The assay was immunoSEQ multiplex PCR, and TCRdb's table has in-frame clones only and misses some. The data show over 2 million clones, about 95% seen once. Source material: naive CD4+ T cells sorted from blood. Regarding subset: CD45RA+ positively selected. The sequence came from a man between 18 and 35 years old in good health. The genes are TRBV20-1 and TRBJ2-7; no clear D. This CDR3 reads CSARDLVQQYF. Written as DNA, the CDR3 is TGCAGTGCTAGAGATTTAGTCCAGCAGTACTTC.